This T cell receptor (beta chain) emerged from a study of OX40 agonist ivuxolimab in advanced cancers. In the study overall: Patients were given ivuxolimab, an antibody that agonizes OX40 (CD134). Partial response was recorded in three patients: one hepatocellular carcinoma and two cutaneous melanoma cases. Patients treated during dose escalation were battling hepatocellular carcinoma, melanoma, renal cell or head and neck cancer. Study-level points and caveats: CD8+ T cells averaged more expanded clones than CD4+.

To note about this clone: The target antigen is unknown.

Sequenced by immunoSEQ multiplex PCR; TCRdb stores in-frame clones only, minus some. The repertoire holds tens of thousands of clones, with around nine tenths as singletons. The CDR3 has 15 amino acids. CDR1 SGHVS and CDR2 FNYEAQ come from the germline V gene. The V segment lost 1 base and the J segment 7 bases; nucleotides outside the gene matches: 9. Sequenced material: CD4+ or CD8+ T cells sorted from blood, taken in a trial of the OX40 agonist ivuxolimab. This chain uses TRBV7-6 with TRBJ2-5, with 7 nucleotides matching TRBD2. This receptor was taken from an adult with an advanced solid tumor such as melanoma, head and neck, liver or kidney cancer. In DNA form, the CDR3 reads TGTGCCAGCAGCTTAGATGGTGCCAGGGAGGGGACCCAGTACTTC. Its translation is CASSLDGAREGTQYF.